This TCR beta chain was sequenced for a study of blood T cell repertoires in COVID-19. On the study more broadly: Specimens from acute and convalescent COVID-19 originated in the United States, Italy and Spain.

TCRdb keeps only in-frame clones here, not all; method: immunoSEQ multiplex PCR. The table lists hundreds of thousands of clones, 70% to 85% of them singletons. Germline CDR1 is KGHDR and CDR2 is SFDVKD. This CDR3 spans 15 amino acids. A remark on this clone: An end of the junction differs from the germline gene, which may be a read error.

The specimen sequenced was peripheral blood. The rearrangement links TRBV24-1 to TRBJ2-7; a possible D gene is TRBD2 (7 bases). The receptor was isolated from a man aged 80 or over with acute or convalescent COVID-19. This CDR3 reads CTTSDSGGAPYEQYF. CDR3 nucleotide sequence: TGTACCACCAGTGATTCTGGGGGGGCCCCCTACGAGCAGTACTTC.